This section outlines one T cell receptor beta chain sequence together with its context. The antigen remains undetermined. This record comes from a study of vaccination effects on CD4 cells after COVID-19. On the study more broadly: Post-vaccine samples followed the second dose by a median of 72 days.

Viral peptide pool expansion of antigen-specific CD4+ T cells preceded sequencing in the ViraFEST assay. At the end of less than 12 days of culture, CD4+ T cells were isolated. Subjects were given two BNT162b2 or mRNA-1273 vaccine doses. A few million PBMC were seeded per well and grown in the presence of about 9 IU/ml IL-2 and about 10 ug/ml peptides. Repertoires were generated with immunoSEQ multiplex PCR, while TCRdb's copy carries only in-frame clones and drops some. The sample consists of almost 70,000 clones, around 70% of them appearing once. Study findings and constraints: Late post-vaccination samples showed marked contraction of infection- and vaccine-induced clones. Convalescent patients numbered few in the study; early post-infection timepoints were missing entirely.

Germline V CDR1 and CDR2: MRHNA, SNTAGT. There are 14 residues in the CDR3. V was cut by 2 bases and J by 7 bases, with 14 bases left in between. The material was CD4+ T cells from PBMCs cultured with HCoV-229E spike peptides, obtained after COVID-19 vaccination. This receptor was obtained from a human donor who received a COVID-19 vaccine. The V gene is TRBV6-4, the J gene TRBJ1-2; D call uncertain. CDR3 nucleotide sequence: TGTGCCAGCAGTGACCCAGGACGGTACACTGGCTACACCTTC. Translated, it gives CASSDPGRYTGYTF.